This T cell receptor beta chain was captured by sequencing in a study of T cell repertoires in cytomegalovirus infection. The study's findings and limits: Totalled public TCR beta family frequency picked out people who carried CMV plus the relevant HLA.

TCRdb reprocessed the reads with MiXCR, giving one entry per CDR3 protein. The sample yields around 750,000 distinct CDR3 sequences, 30% to 35% seen once. The V segment lost 1 base and the J segment 5 bases; nucleotides outside the gene matches: 7. The CDR3 has 18 residues. CDR1 and CDR2 (germline): LNHNV, YYDKDF (reference sequence). Worth noting for this clonotype: Its specificity is not known.

The rearrangement joins TRBV15 to TRBJ2-3, with TRBD2 identical over 15 bases. The sample was cultured CD8+ T cells from PBMCs, taken from culture after CMV antigen stimulation. This TCR was sampled from a human donor in good health (CMV status not recorded). Some clones in this sample may be carry-over from other donors' samples. The CDR3 loop is CATSRGPGLAGGKDTQYF. CDR3 nucleotides: TGTGCCACCAGCAGAGGCCCGGGACTAGCGGGGGGAAAAGATACGCAGTATTTT.